The 4 T cell receptor beta chains given below trace back to one sample, sequenced in a study of beta chain features in type 1 diabetes. As every portion of the isolated RNA was reverse transcribed, the sequencing read expressed TCRB transcripts. TCRdb's copy holds only in-frame clones and misses some; the assay was immunoSEQ multiplex PCR. This sample has 810,000 or so clones, with roughly 15% found just once. Sequences were obtained from naive CD4+ T cells from blood. These receptors came from a young woman in good health.

The V gene is TRBV7-2, the J gene TRBJ2-3; TRBD2 aligns across 13 bases. CDR3 length: 17 amino acids. V lost 5 bases and J lost 2; bases outside the gene matches: 7. CDR1 SGHTA and CDR2 FQGNSA come from the germline V gene. In DNA, the CDR3 is TGTGCCAGCAGCCTACTAGCGGGAGGGCCCCCCACAGATACGCAGTATTTT. Translating gives CASSLLAGGPPTDTQYF.

The chain couples TRBV7-9 to TRBJ2-7; D is uncertain. CDR3 size: 12 residues. The V end was cut by 5 bases, the J end by 3 bases, with 8 bases between. Germline CDR1 and CDR2: SEHNR and FQNEAQ (reference sequence). This chain's CDR3 is CASSAWGYEQYF. The CDR3, as DNA: TGTGCCAGCAGCGCGTGGGGCTACGAGCAGTACTTC.

The chain joins TRBV4-1 to TRBJ2-7; TRBD2 might be the D (6 bases). The CDR3 contains 15 residues. The V end was cut by 0 bases, the J end by 1 base, with 10 bases between. Per germline, CDR1 MGHRA and CDR2 YSYEKL. CDR3 amino acids: CASSQDQTSSYEQYF. CDR3 nucleotides: TGCGCCAGCAGCCAAGACCAGACTAGTTCCTACGAGCAGTACTTC.

There are a few counts of this clone. The chain has TRBV28 and TRBJ2-3, with D hard to call. There are 18 residues in the CDR3. V was shortened by 5 bases and J by 2 bases, with 23 bases between the two germline ends. Per the germline V gene, CDR1 is MDHEN and CDR2 is SYDVKM. CDR3 nucleotide sequence: TGTGCCAGCAGTCCCCTCGGTCAGTCCCAGACCCTCACAGATACGCAGTATTTT. This codes for CASSPLGQSQTLTDTQYF.